These 23 T cell receptor beta chains came from one sample sequenced in a study of cytomegalovirus exposure and HLA in healthy donors. PCR was performed using 60 Vbeta and 13 Jbeta primers. Clones were sequenced by immunoSEQ multiplex PCR, and TCRdb holds only the in-frame ones, with some missing. Here the sample spans around 200,000 clones, roughly 87% being singletons. Source material: PBMCs. These receptors were collected from a man aged 45 to 65 in good health and CMV-seronegative.

The chain has TRBV5-6 and TRBJ1-4; the D gene is possibly TRBD1 (6 bases). V lost 2 bases and J lost 2, with 10 bases in between. This CDR3 has 15 amino acids. Germline lookup yields CDR1 SGHDT and CDR2 YYEEEE. The CDR3 coding sequence is TGTGCCAGCAGCTTTCGAAGGGGGACTAATGAAAAACTGTTTTTT. Translated, it gives CASSFRRGTNEKLFF.

CDR3 loop: CASSLKVGGQYF. The CDR3 nucleotides are TGTGCCAGCAGTTTAAAGGTCGGAGGACAGTACTTC. The V gene is TRBV28, the J gene TRBJ2-5, with D maybe TRBD2 (5 bases). Germline V gene data show CDR1 as MDHEN and CDR2 as SYDVKM. CDR3 length: 12 residues. Trimming left V 2 bases short and J 11 bases short, with 12 bases between.

The CDR3 sequence is CASRPPGQNYGYTF. In DNA form, the CDR3 reads TGTGCCAGTAGGCCGCCGGGACAGAACTATGGCTACACCTTC. The rearrangement joins TRBV19 to TRBJ1-2, with 7 bases lining up with TRBD1. The CDR3 totals 14 residues. Per germline, CDR1 LNHDA and CDR2 SQIVND (reference sequence). The junction had 6 bases not matched to a gene; V was cut back by 6 bases and J by 2 bases. The full variable domain, rest sourced from reference TRBV19 and TRBJ1-2, is DGGITQSPKYLFRKEGQNVTLSCEQNLNHDAMYWYRQDPGQGLRLIYYSQIVNDFQKGDIAEGYSVSREKKESFPLTVTSAQKNPTAFYLCASRPPGQNYGYTFGSGTRLTVV.

In this sample, this clone turned up a few times. V gene TRBV7-9 combines with J gene TRBJ1-2; TRBD1 matches 11 bases. This CDR3 region has 15 residues. J gave up 6 bases and V 5 bases, and 8 bases lay outside the gene matches. Germline V gene data show CDR1 as SEHNR and CDR2 as FQNEAQ (reference sequence). CDR3 sequence reads: CASSPGQGAQDGYTF. CDR3 bases: TGTGCCAGCAGCCCCGGACAGGGGGCGCAGGATGGCTACACCTTC. Full variable domain (remainder filled in from reference TRBV7-9 and TRBJ1-2): DTGVSQNPRHKITKRGQNVTFRCDPISEHNRLYWYRQTLGQGPEFLTYFQNEAQLEKSRLLSDRFSAERPKGSFSTLEIQRTEQGDSAMYLCASSPGQGAQDGYTFGSGTRLTVV.

The chain joins TRBV7-2 to TRBJ1-5, with 10 bases lining up with TRBD1. The CDR3 is 15 residues long. The V segment lost 7 bases and the J segment 7 bases; nucleotides outside the gene matches: 10. Germline-derived CDR1 and CDR2 are SGHTA and FQGNSA. DNA for the CDR3: TGTGCCAGCATCGTAGGACAGGGGGTACGGCAGCCCCAGCATTTT. Translation: CASIVGQGVRQPQHF.

V gene TRBV7-2 combines with J gene TRBJ2-3; 12 bases fit TRBD2. CDR1 is SGHTA and CDR2 is FQGNSA in the germline V gene. V lost 6 bases to trimming and J lost 9 bases; unmatched junction nucleotides: 16. There are 17 residues in the CDR3. The CDR3 sequence is CASRDLTSGRRGSTQYF. In nucleotides, the CDR3 is TGTGCCAGCAGGGACCTAACTAGCGGGAGGAGGGGCAGCACGCAGTATTTT.

The V call is TRBV7-9, the J call TRBJ2-7; D remains unclear. The CDR3 length is 14 residues. The V gene lost 0 bases and the J gene lost 2 bases, with 8 bases spanning the gap. Germline CDR1 is SEHNR and CDR2 is FQNEAQ (reference sequence). The CDR3 region is CASSLATVTYEQYF. The CDR3 DNA reads TGTGCCAGCAGCTTAGCAACGGTAACCTACGAGCAGTACTTC.

This chain uses TRBV19 with TRBJ2-1, with D possibly TRBD2 on 5 matching bases. In germline, CDR1 is LNHDA, CDR2 SQIVND (reference sequence). The ends were cut back, 8 bases at V and 5 bases at J, with 13 bases in the middle. The CDR3 extends over 13 amino acids. CDR3 in DNA: TGTGCCAGTTCCACGACGGGAAACAATGAGCAGTTCTTC. Translating gives CASSTTGNNEQFF.

This chain connects TRBV4-3 to TRBJ2-2; 11 bases fit TRBD2. Losses at the gene ends were 7 bases for V and 3 bases for J; bases not matched to a gene: 16. The CDR3 covers 19 residues. The germline CDR1 and CDR2 sequences are LGHNA and YSLEER. The CDR3 protein is CASNRLITSGGMYTGELFF. Here the CDR3 DNA reads TGCGCCAGCAACCGCCTGATTACTAGCGGGGGTATGTACACCGGGGAGCTGTTTTTT.

The chain employs TRBV5-1 and TRBJ2-5; TRBD1 matches 11 bases. V shed 4 bases and J 1 base; nucleotides not matched to a gene: 6. This CDR3 has 16 residues. Germline V gives CDR1 SGHRS, CDR2 YFSETQ. For the CDR3, the DNA is TGCGCCAGCAGCCCCCGGGACAGGGGGATCCAAGAGACCCAGTACTTC. Residues: CASSPRDRGIQETQYF.

The chain couples TRBV29-1 to TRBJ2-4; 10 positions agree with TRBD1. The CDR3 sequence is 13 residues long. The germline gives CDR1 SQVTM, CDR2 ANQGSEA. The ends lost 5 bases at V and 7 bases at J; junction bases unmatched: 5. In DNA form, the CDR3 reads TGCAGCGTTCGGACAGGGGGACCTAACATTCAGTACTTC. This encodes CSVRTGGPNIQYF.

The genes are TRBV18 and TRBJ1-1; 10 bases align to TRBD1. CDR1 is KGHSH, CDR2 LQKENI, per germline. The CDR3 contains 16 residues. V gave up 5 bases and J gave up 6 bases; unmatched junction bases: 12. CDR3 sequence (DNA): TGTGCCAGCTCATTACGTCCCGGGACAGGGGCCCCTGAAGCTTTCTTT. Translating it yields CASSLRPGTGAPEAFF.

The rearrangement joins TRBV7-2 to TRBJ1-2; the D is unclear. CDR3 size: 13 residues. V was shortened by 1 base and J by 7 bases, with 10 bases between the two germline ends. Germline CDR1 reads SGHTA; CDR2 reads FQGNSA. The CDR3 region is CASSLGREGGYTF. The CDR3 DNA follows: TGTGCCAGCAGCTTAGGGCGGGAGGGTGGCTACACCTTC.

J is TRBJ2-7 and V is TRBV6-6, with D perhaps TRBD2 (6 bases). The germline CDR1 and CDR2 sequences are MNHNY and SVGAGI (reference sequence). Trimming shortened V by 0 bases and J by 6 bases, and 6 bases separated the two germline ends. The CDR3 totals 12 residues. The DNA for the CDR3 is TGTGCCAGCAGTTACTCGGGAGGCGAGCAGTACTTC. It specifies CASSYSGGEQYF.

The chain combines TRBV6-1 with TRBJ1-2, with 8 bases aligning to TRBD1. CDR3 length: 16 residues. Germline V CDR1 and CDR2: MNHNS, SASEGT. Trimming at V came to 1 base and at J to 1 base, leaving 5 bases not matched to a gene. In DNA form, the CDR3 reads TGTGCCAGCAGTGAAGGGACAGGGTCTTTTAACTATGGCTACACCTTC. Its protein product is CASSEGTGSFNYGYTF.

The rearrangement joins TRBV6-6 to TRBJ1-5; 7 bases are shared with TRBD1. J lost 4 bases, V lost 5 bases, and 5 bases had no gene match. CDR3 length: 14 amino acids. Germline V gene sequence: CDR1 MNHNY, CDR2 SVGAGI (reference sequence). As DNA, the CDR3 is TGTGCCAGCAGTATACAGGGGTCGAATCAGCCCCAGCATTTT. Residues: CASSIQGSNQPQHF.

CDR3 region: CATSSSTGTKGETQYF. The CDR3 bases are TGTGCCACCAGCTCATCGACCGGGACAAAAGGGGAGACCCAGTACTTC. The V gene is TRBV15, the J gene TRBJ2-5; possible D gene TRBD1, 6 bases. V lost 5 bases and J lost 5, with 21 bases in between. Germline lookup yields CDR1 LNHNV and CDR2 YYDKDF (reference sequence). The CDR3 totals 16 residues.

The chain carries TRBV14 and TRBJ2-5, with a tentative D call TRBD1 (5 bases). This CDR3 region has 13 residues. Trimming took 1 base from V and 5 from J, leaving 8 bases between them. From germline, CDR1 is SGHDN and CDR2 FVKESK. CDR3 residues: CASSQVGPETQYF. The CDR3 DNA follows: TGTGCCAGCAGCCAAGTGGGGCCGGAGACCCAGTACTTC. The full variable domain, with the rest looked up from reference TRBV14 and TRBJ2-5, is EAGVTQFPSHSVIEKGQTVTLRCDPISGHDNLYWYRRVMGKEIKFLLHFVKESKQDESGMPNNRFLAERTGGTYSTLKVQPAELEDSGVYFCASSQVGPETQYFGPGTRLLVL.

The V and J genes are TRBV6-6 and TRBJ2-1, with 7 positions matching TRBD1. CDR1 MNHNY and CDR2 SVGAGI come from the germline V gene (reference sequence). The V and J ends lost 6 bases and 8 bases, in that order; junction bases with no gene match: 13. CDR3 length: 15 amino acids. DNA of the CDR3: TGTGCCAGCAGGTTGCGGCTCGGGCAGGGGGATGAGCAGTTCTTC. Protein: CASRLRLGQGDEQFF.

The V and J genes are TRBV11-3 and TRBJ1-1; weak D call: TRBD1 (5 bases). Germline CDR1 and CDR2: SGHNT and YENEEA. This CDR3 is 15 amino acids long. Trimming removed 4 bases at V and 1 base at J, with 13 bases between. The CDR3: CASSSRAGRNTEAFF. CDR3 coding DNA: TGTGCCAGCAGCTCTCGCGCAGGGCGGAACACTGAAGCTTTCTTT.

The chain combines TRBV18 with TRBJ2-2, with a tentative D call TRBD2 (7 bases). V lost 6 bases and J 1 base, leaving 15 bases between the germline ends. CDR3 size: 16 residues. Germline CDR1 is KGHSH and CDR2 is LQKENI. CDR3 DNA: TGTGCCAGCTCTCCTCGGGGGGCGGTGAACACCGGGGAGCTGTTTTTT. Its protein product is CASSPRGAVNTGELFF.

There are a few counts of this clone. The sample has other DNA sequences that encode this CDR3 too. This chain uses TRBV6-1 with TRBJ1-5, with 7 bases aligning to TRBD1. J lost 2 bases, V lost 6 bases, and 4 bases had no gene match. The germline V gene encodes CDR1 MNHNS and CDR2 SASEGT. The CDR3 extends over 14 amino acids. CDR3: CASRVTGGNQPQHF. The CDR3 DNA is TGTGCCAGCAGAGTTACAGGGGGCAATCAGCCCCAGCATTTT.

This chain connects TRBV5-1 to TRBJ2-5; 7 nucleotides align to TRBD1. CDR3 size: 15 residues. Trimming took 3 bases from V and 1 from J; bases not matched to a gene: 6. Germline CDR1 and CDR2: SGHRS and YFSETQ. The CDR3 here is CASSWSGQSQETQYF. In DNA, the CDR3 is TGCGCCAGCAGCTGGTCGGGACAGAGCCAAGAGACCCAGTACTTC.